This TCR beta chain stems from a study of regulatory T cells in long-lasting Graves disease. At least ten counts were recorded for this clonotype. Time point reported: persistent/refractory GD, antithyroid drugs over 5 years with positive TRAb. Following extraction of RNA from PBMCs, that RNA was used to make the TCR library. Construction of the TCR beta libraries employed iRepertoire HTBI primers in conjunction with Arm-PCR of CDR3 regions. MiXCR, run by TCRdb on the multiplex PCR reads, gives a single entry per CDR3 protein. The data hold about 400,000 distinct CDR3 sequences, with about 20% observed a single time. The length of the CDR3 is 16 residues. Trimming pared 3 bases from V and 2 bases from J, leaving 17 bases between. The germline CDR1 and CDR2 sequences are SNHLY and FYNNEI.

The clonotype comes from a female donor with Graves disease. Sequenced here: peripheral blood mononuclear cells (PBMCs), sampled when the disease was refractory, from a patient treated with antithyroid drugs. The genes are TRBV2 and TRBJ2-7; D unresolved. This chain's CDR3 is CASSDLSSSLAYEQYF. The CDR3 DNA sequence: TGTGCCAGCAGTGACCTGTCGAGTTCGTTGGCCTACGAGCAGTACTTC.